The clone carrying this T cell receptor (beta chain) was observed a handful of times. Its antigen is undetermined. The sample belongs to a study of blood T cells in healthy people across ages. Notes on the study in general: Observed TCR beta diversity per million T cells went down as age went up. This fall followed a roughly linear course with age.

Each donor was a healthy Caucasian individual from Russia, aged roughly 6 to 90. With a J-beta primer mix and a sample-barcoded 5' primer, a second PCR ran about 7 to 12 cycles. Researchers report that a template-switch adaptor with 12 random nucleotides tagged each cDNA molecule. TCRdb independently ran MiXCR on the 5' RACE reads; one entry per CDR3 protein. The table lists over 750,000 distinct CDR3 sequences, more than 20% of them singletons. Deletions cut 0 bases from V and 1 base from J, with 2 bases between. Germline lookup yields CDR1 KGHDR and CDR2 SFDVKD. The CDR3 has 14 amino acids. These data also featured in a second study, about T cells of mothers and their children. Per that study: No clone of persistent microchimeric T cells was detected.

The clonotype comes from a boy under 18 in good health. The sample consisted of blood. The chain recombines TRBV24-1 with TRBJ2-2; D is ambiguous. The CDR3 coding sequence is TGTGCCACCAGTGATTTGCAGAACACCGGGGAGCTGTTTTTT. Amino acid sequence: CATSDLQNTGELFF.